These T cell receptor beta chains were read from a single sample in a study of blood T cell repertoires in COVID-19. The repertoire was sequenced with immunoSEQ multiplex PCR; TCRdb's copy has only in-frame clones and lacks some. Of roughly 300,000 clones listed, approximately 87% are singletons. The sequenced sample was peripheral blood. Every receptor here comes from a woman in her thirties with COVID-19, enrolled during active disease. Both conserved end residues are part of each CDR3. The D gene is left open where the match is weak. Where a row states a size, it is once, few, many or the class of an expanded clone; other rows omit it.

TRBJ2-3 | TRBD1 | - | TRBV25-1 | CASSADRSTDTQYF | TGTGCCAGCAGCGCGGACAGGAGCACAGATACGCAGTATTTT
TRBJ1-2 | TRBD1 | - | TRBV24-1 | CATSGVDRVLYGYTF | TGTGCCACCAGTGGCGTCGACAGGGTACTCTATGGCTACACCTTC
TRBJ2-2 | - | - | TRBV25-1 | CASTSTETGELFF | TGTGCCAGCACCTCTACGGAGACCGGGGAGCTGTTTTTT
TRBJ1-6 | - | - | TRBV30 | CAWSPTGFSPLHF | TGTGCCTGGAGTCCGACAGGTTTCTCACCCCTCCACTTT
TRBJ1-2 | - | few | TRBV2 | CASRGGSNYGYTF | TGTGCCAGCAGGGGGGGAAGCAACTATGGCTACACCTTC
TRBJ2-5 | TRBD1 | - | TRBV10-1 | CASSGQGVKETQYF | TGCGCCAGCAGTGGACAGGGGGTGAAAGAGACCCAGTACTTC
TRBJ1-2 | - | - | TRBV3-1/TRBV3-2 | CASSPVRQLANYGYTF | TGTGCCAGCAGTCCCGTCCGGCAGCTAGCTAACTATGGCTACACCTTC
TRBJ1-1 | - | - | TRBV10-1 | CASSVGGTEAFF | TGCGCCAGCAGTGTTGGAGGCACTGAAGCTTTCTTT
TRBJ1-5 | TRBD1 | few | TRBV6-5 | CASSRDREGQPQHF | TGTGCCAGCAGTCGGGACAGGGAGGGTCAGCCCCAGCATTTT
TRBJ2-3 | TRBD2 | - | TRBV10-1 | CASSFSGGTDTQYF | TGCGCCAGCAGTTTTAGCGGGGGCACAGATACGCAGTATTTT
TRBJ2-7 | TRBD1 | - | TRBV2 | CASSRQGIYEQYF | TGTGCCAGCAGCCGACAGGGGATCTACGAGCAGTACTTC
TRBJ2-1 | TRBD2 | - | TRBV3-1/TRBV3-2 | CASSPNGLAGGRGYVNEQFF | TGTGCCAGCAGCCCGAATGGGCTAGCGGGGGGGCGGGGATATGTCAATGAGCAGTTCTTC
TRBJ1-3 | - | - | TRBV6-5 | CASSLNGRGNTIYF | TGTGCCAGCAGTCTGAACGGGAGGGGAAACACCATATATTTT
TRBJ2-5 | TRBD1 | - | TRBV24-1 | CATSDPRDRGRLGQETQYF | TGTGCCACCAGTGATCCCCGGGACAGGGGGCGCCTGGGACAAGAGACCCAGTACTTC
TRBJ2-1 | TRBD2 | - | TRBV4-1 | CASSQLAGRRFF | TGCGCCAGCAGCCAATTAGCGGGGCGGCGGTTCTTC
TRBJ1-4 | TRBD1 | - | TRBV5-1 | CASSAGTGGGEKLFF | TGCGCCAGCAGCGCTGGGACAGGGGGCGGAGAAAAACTGTTTTTT
TRBJ1-5 | TRBD1 | few | TRBV29-1 | CSVGTGNQPQHF | TGCAGCGTCGGGACAGGCAATCAGCCCCAGCATTTT
TRBJ2-5 | - | - | TRBV3-1/TRBV3-2 | CASSQDRQYQETQYF | TGTGCCAGCAGCCAAGACAGGCAGTACCAAGAGACCCAGTACTTC
TRBJ2-7 | - | few | TRBV27 | CASSLGANYEQYF | TGTGCCAGCAGTTTGGGGGCGAACTACGAGCAGTACTTC
TRBJ1-2 | TRBD1 | - | TRBV2 | CASTPKDRYNNYGYTF | TGTGCCAGCACCCCTAAGGACAGGTACAATAACTATGGCTACACCTTC
TRBJ2-3 | TRBD1 | - | TRBV6-5 | CASRGGVDSTDTQYF | TGTGCCAGCAGAGGGGGCGTAGATAGCACAGATACGCAGTATTTT
TRBJ1-1 | - | - | TRBV24-1 | CATSDADSPGFF | TGTGCCACCAGTGATGCGGACAGTCCTGGGTTCTTT
TRBJ1-1 | - | - | TRBV12-3/TRBV12-4 | CASSSPGNTEAFF | TGTGCCAGCAGTTCCCCAGGGAACACTGAAGCTTTCTTT
TRBJ2-5 | TRBD1 | - | TRBV5-1 | CASSLWTGETQYF | TGCGCCAGCAGCTTATGGACAGGAGAGACCCAGTACTTC
TRBJ2-7 | - | - | TRBV14 | CASSQDRGWDEQYF | TGTGCCAGCAGCCAAGATCGGGGTTGGGACGAGCAGTACTTC
TRBJ2-7 | - | - | TRBV2 | CASSEGIYEQYF | TGTGCCAGCAGTGAAGGTATCTACGAGCAGTACTTC
TRBJ2-5 | - | - | TRBV11-2 | CASSLSGPGNF | TGTGCCAGCAGCCTAAGCGGGCCCGGCAACTTC